The 8 T cell receptor beta chains in this list originate from one sample, sequenced in a study of spatial heterogeneity in lung cancer. The time point is: sample taken at primary tumor resection. The authors sequenced whole RNA from tumor, nontumor lung or frozen PBMC without sorting. MiXCR, run by TCRdb on the 5' RACE reads, gives a single entry per CDR3 protein. The sample holds just under 95,000 distinct CDR3 sequences, roughly 12% seen once. Source: PBMCs, taken at surgery. Receptor source: a male donor with early-stage non-small cell lung cancer.

The chain uses TRBV7-2 and TRBJ2-2, with D unresolved. Germline-derived CDR1 and CDR2 are SGHTA and FQGNSA. The V end lost 3 bases, the J end lost 5 bases, and 7 bases lay between the germline ends. The CDR3 is 13 residues long. In DNA form, the CDR3 reads TGTGCCAGCAGCTTGAGTTTGACCGGGGAGCTGTTTTTT. Protein: CASSLSLTGELFF.

This chain uses TRBV20-1 with TRBJ1-6; D gene unclear. CDR3 length equals 15 residues. V lost 6 bases, J lost 0 bases, and 12 bases lay in between. Germline V gene data show CDR1 as DFQATT and CDR2 as SNEGSKA (reference sequence). CDR3 in DNA: TGCAGTGCGGCGGAGGCGAGCTCCTATAATTCACCCCTCCACTTT. This sequence encodes CSAAEASSYNSPLHF.

The chain couples TRBV25-1 to TRBJ1-4; weak D call: TRBD1 (5 bases). Per the germline V gene, CDR1 is MGHDK and CDR2 is SYGVNS. Trimming removed 6 bases at V and 2 bases at J, with 10 bases between. The CDR3 is made up of 14 amino acids. Here the CDR3 DNA reads TGTGCCAGCAGCGTACGGGACACTAATGAAAAACTGTTTTTT. It encodes CASSVRDTNEKLFF.

This clonotype has just a few counts. The chain employs TRBV10-3 and TRBJ2-7, with 9 bases that match TRBD1. This CDR3 spans 15 amino acids. V lost 4 bases to trimming and J lost 3 bases; unmatched junction nucleotides: 7. Looked up from germline, CDR1 is ENHRY and CDR2 is SYGVKD. The CDR3 region has the DNA TGTGCCATCAGTGGGGAGGGACAGGGTTTCTACGAGCAGTACTTC. Encoded protein: CAISGEGQGFYEQYF.

V and J are TRBV7-3 and TRBJ2-1; D is perhaps TRBD2 (5 bases). The CDR3 runs to 14 residues. Trimming shortened V by 0 bases and J by 7 bases, and 10 bases separated the two germline ends. Germline CDR1 reads SGHTA; CDR2 reads FQGTGA. CDR3 protein: CASSLTAGENEQFF. CDR3 nucleotide sequence: TGTGCCAGCAGCTTAACCGCCGGGGAAAATGAGCAGTTCTTC.

The chain employs TRBV18 and TRBJ1-1, with D possibly TRBD1 on 5 matching bases. Germline V lookup: CDR1 KGHSH, CDR2 LQKENI. The CDR3 contains 11 residues. V was shortened by 3 bases and J by 6 bases, with 5 bases between the two germline ends. The DNA for the CDR3 is TGTGCCAGCTCACCGGGGGCTGAAGCTTTCTTT. This gives the protein CASSPGAEAFF.

The J gene is TRBJ2-1, the V gene TRBV7-2; the D gene is possibly TRBD2 (5 bases). This CDR3 has 13 amino acids. Trimming pared 3 bases from V and 9 bases from J, leaving 12 bases between. Germline CDR1 is SGHTA and CDR2 is FQGNSA. In nucleotides, the CDR3 is TGTGCCAGCAGCTTGGCGACTCGGGGTGAGCAGTTCTTC. It yields the protein CASSLATRGEQFF.

This clonotype showed up many times. The rearrangement uses TRBV5-1 and TRBJ2-5; 9 nucleotides align to TRBD2. V trimming: 4 bases; J trimming: 5 bases; junction bases outside the gene matches: 12. The CDR3 has 16 residues. CDR1 SGHRS and CDR2 YFSETQ come from the germline V gene. The CDR3, as DNA: TGCGCCAGCAGCCTGACTCTAGCGGGGAGACCCGAGACCCAGTACTTC. Its protein is CASSLTLAGRPETQYF.